What follows are 6 T cell receptor beta chains derived from one specimen sequenced in a study of OX40 agonist ivuxolimab in advanced cancers. Clones were read by immunoSEQ multiplex PCR, and TCRdb kept only the in-frame ones, dropping some. The sample holds about 79,000 clones, about 80% seen once. Specimen: CD4+ or CD8+ T cells sorted from blood, collected in a trial of the OX40 agonist ivuxolimab. Receptor source: an adult with an advanced solid tumor such as melanoma, head and neck, liver or kidney cancer.

This chain uses TRBV7-2 with TRBJ2-7; D not resolved. Germline values: CDR1 SGHTA, CDR2 FQGNSA. The CDR3 length is 14 residues. V was shortened by 1 base and J by 3 bases, with 10 bases between the two germline ends. The CDR3: CASSLVGSYYEQYF. DNA for the CDR3: TGTGCCAGCAGCTTAGTCGGCAGCTACTACGAGCAGTACTTC.

This rearrangement joins TRBV6-1 to TRBJ2-2, with D unresolved. This CDR3 is built from 16 residues. V was clipped by 4 bases and J by 0 bases, with 12 bases between them. Germline values: CDR1 MNHNS, CDR2 SASEGT. This CDR3 is CASSVYSRTNTGELFF. CDR3 nucleotide sequence: TGTGCCAGCAGTGTTTATTCACGGACGAACACCGGGGAGCTGTTTTTT.

The chain employs TRBV6-5 and TRBJ1-3, with D possibly being TRBD1 (5 bases). Germline values: CDR1 MNHEY, CDR2 SVGAGI. The CDR3 is 15 residues long. The germline V and J ends were trimmed by 4 bases and 0 bases, with 10 bases remaining between them. Here the CDR3 DNA reads TGTGCCAGCAGTTTCCTCCAGGGCTCTGGAAACACCATATATTTT. Translated: CASSFLQGSGNTIYF.

Written as DNA, the CDR3 is TGTGCCAGCGCCCCGACAGGGGGCGCGGAGACCCAGTACTTC. Translating it yields CASAPTGGAETQYF. V gene TRBV9 combines with J gene TRBJ2-5; 10 nucleotides match TRBD1. CDR1 and CDR2 (germline): SGDLS, YYNGEE. The CDR3 is 14 residues long. V lost 7 bases, J lost 5 bases, and 8 bases stayed unmatched.

This sequence joins TRBV29-1 and TRBJ2-3; 8 bases fit TRBD2. Per the germline V gene, CDR1 is SQVTM and CDR2 is ANQGSEA. The CDR3 is 15 residues long. With V trimmed by 4 bases and J by 7 bases, 13 bases remained unmatched. CDR3 sequence: CSVVGSGGLLNTQYF. The CDR3 nucleotides read TGCAGCGTTGTCGGGTCGGGAGGGCTTTTAAATACGCAGTATTTT.

This clone was counted only a few times. The V gene is TRBV19, the J gene TRBJ2-1, with no clear D. V was clipped by 3 bases and J by 0 bases, with 12 bases between them. The CDR3 length is 16 residues. CDR1 is LNHDA and CDR2 is SQIVND in the germline V gene (reference sequence). The DNA for the CDR3 is TGTGCCAGTAGTATCGGCGCGAGTAGCTCCTACAATGAGCAGTTCTTC. Amino acids: CASSIGASSSYNEQFF.